The 20 T cell receptor beta chains below were found in one sample sequenced in a study of blood T cell repertoires in COVID-19. Method: immunoSEQ multiplex PCR; TCRdb's copy keeps in-frame clones and lacks some. Of 250,000 to 300,000 clones listed, 70% to 90% are singletons. The sequenced sample consisted of peripheral blood. The receptor source for this set is a young man with active or convalescent COVID-19.

The chain carries TRBV5-1 and TRBJ1-2; D gene ambiguous. Trimming cost V 5 bases and J 5 bases, with 13 bases left between them. This CDR3 has 13 residues. Germline V gene data show CDR1 as SGHRS and CDR2 as YFSETQ. CDR3 protein: CASSRRLWYGYTF. The DNA of the CDR3 is TGCGCCAGCAGTCGCCGGTTATGGTATGGCTACACCTTC.

The chain recombines TRBV7-2 with TRBJ2-7; 10 nucleotides agree with TRBD1. Germline V gives CDR1 SGHTA, CDR2 FQGNSA. The CDR3 extends over 16 amino acids. The ends lost 4 bases at V and 6 bases at J; junction bases unmatched: 12. The CDR3 is CASSYLNRDRGSEQYF. The CDR3 DNA sequence: TGTGCCAGCAGCTATCTAAACCGGGACAGGGGCTCCGAGCAGTACTTC.

J is TRBJ2-5 and V is TRBV7-2, with TRBD1 matching 8 bases. From germline, CDR1 is SGHTA and CDR2 FQGNSA. The CDR3 is made up of 15 amino acids. J lost 5 bases, V lost 1 base, and 6 bases had no gene match. CDR3 DNA: TGTGCCAGCAGCTTAGTTGCAGGGGGCACGGAGACCCAGTACTTC. Encoded protein: CASSLVAGGTETQYF.

This clone was seen once. The chain combines TRBV2 with TRBJ2-1; 9 positions agree with TRBD2. V shed 10 bases, J shed 6 bases, and the junction held 19 bases outside the gene matches. This CDR3 region has 17 residues. Germline CDR1 reads SNHLY; CDR2 reads FYNNEI. DNA of the CDR3: TGTGCCACCCTAACTAGCGGGCGTGGTCTCGGGTCCAATGAGCAGTTCTTC. This sequence encodes CATLTSGRGLGSNEQFF.

The rearrangement joins TRBV27 to TRBJ2-7; 8 bases line up with TRBD1. V gave up 6 bases and J gave up 6 bases; unmatched junction bases: 22. The CDR3 has 18 amino acids. Germline CDR1 and CDR2: MNHEY and SMNVEV (reference sequence). The CDR3 spells CASSAYAPGQGWLTEQYF. The CDR3, as DNA: TGTGCCAGCAGCGCATATGCCCCCGGACAGGGCTGGCTGACCGAGCAGTACTTC.

The CDR3 reads CARASRGEKLFF. Written as DNA, the CDR3 is TGCGCCAGAGCCTCGCGGGGTGAAAAACTGTTTTTT. This sequence joins TRBV5-1 and TRBJ1-4; D is undetermined. The CDR3 contains 12 residues. Germline assignment: CDR1 SGHRS and CDR2 YFSETQ. V lost 8 bases to trimming and J lost 7 bases, with 12 bases between them.

A few counts support this clone. The chain joins TRBV10-1 to TRBJ2-1, with TRBD1 identical over 9 bases. J lost 4 bases, V lost 0 bases, and 10 bases had no gene match. Germline V gene lookup returns CDR1 WNHNN and CDR2 SYGVQD (reference sequence). This CDR3 spans 18 amino acids. The CDR3 protein is CASSESLGQGILYNEQFF. CDR3 sequence (DNA): TGCGCCAGCAGTGAGTCTCTGGGACAGGGTATTCTGTACAATGAGCAGTTCTTC.

V usage is TRBV19 and J usage is TRBJ2-7, with D perhaps TRBD1 (8 bases). Trimming took 8 bases from V and 6 from J, leaving 17 bases between them. Germline-derived CDR1 and CDR2 are LNHDA and SQIVND (reference sequence). CDR3 length equals 13 residues. DNA of the CDR3: TGTGCCAGTGCACAGGGGGAGGGAGTCGAGCAGTACTTC. Protein product: CASAQGEGVEQYF.

V usage is TRBV12-3 or TRBV12-4 and J usage is TRBJ2-7; TRBD1 matches 7 bases. The CDR3 runs 12 residues. Germline trimming cut 6 bases from V and 6 bases from J; bases unmatched to any gene: 5. CDR3 amino acids: CASSRQGPEQYF. The CDR3 nucleotides read TGTGCCAGCAGCCGACAGGGTCCCGAGCAGTACTTC.

The chain joins TRBV3-1 (or the pseudogene TRBV3-2) to TRBJ2-2, with D possibly TRBD1 on 6 matching bases. The CDR3 extends over 14 amino acids. Trimming left V 3 bases short and J 6 bases short, with 11 bases between. Germline loops: CDR1 LGHDT, CDR2 YNNKEL (reference sequence). The CDR3, as DNA: TGTGCCAGCAGCCAGGGGGCTACGGCCGGGGAGCTGTTTTTT. As protein: CASSQGATAGELFF.

The rearrangement joins TRBV27 to TRBJ1-1; a weak D match, TRBD1 (6 bases). Trimming stripped 5 bases from V and 0 bases from J, with 13 bases between. The V gene's germline CDR1 is MNHEY and CDR2 SMNVEV (reference sequence). CDR3 length equals 15 residues. The CDR3, as DNA: TGTGCCAGCAGTCCCGGACAGCTTATGAACACTGAAGCTTTCTTT. It codes for CASSPGQLMNTEAFF.

J is TRBJ1-2 and V is TRBV25-1; 8 bases agree with TRBD1. V dropped 2 bases and J dropped 2; count of bases not matched to a gene: 7. This CDR3 spans 16 amino acids. Germline lookup yields CDR1 MGHDK and CDR2 SYGVNS. The CDR3 coding sequence is TGTGCCAGCAGTGAACGAACGACAGGGGAGAACTATGGCTACACCTTC. Residues: CASSERTTGENYGYTF.

This clone was found once. The chain carries TRBV30 and TRBJ2-3; no firm D call. CDR3 length: 11 residues. Trimming removed 4 bases from V and 1 base from J, with 3 bases in between. From germline, CDR1 is GTSNPN and CDR2 SVGIG (reference sequence). Written as DNA, the CDR3 is TGTGCCTGGACCGGCACAGATACGCAGTATTTT. Translation: CAWTGTDTQYF.

This chain uses TRBV6-5 with TRBJ1-1, with 8 bases matching TRBD1. Germline V gives CDR1 MNHEY, CDR2 SVGAGI. With V trimmed by 7 bases and J by 5 bases, 12 bases remained unmatched. The CDR3 is made up of 15 amino acids. The CDR3 here is CASKHKPQGATEAFF. The DNA for the CDR3 is TGTGCCAGCAAGCACAAACCCCAGGGGGCAACTGAAGCTTTCTTT.

This clone was recorded only once. This chain links TRBV21-1 with TRBJ2-1; TRBD2, the D gene given by the table, was not confirmed from the DNA. TRBV21-1 is assigned pseudogene status. There are 18 residues in the CDR3. The CDR3, as DNA: TGTGCCAGCAGCAAGCCGAAAGAAAGCGGGAGCTCCTACAATGAGCAGTTCTTC. It specifies CASSKPKESGSSYNEQFF.

The rearrangement uses TRBV30 and TRBJ1-2; 7 bases are a match to TRBD1. V lost 6 bases, J lost 3 bases, and 10 bases stayed unmatched. CDR1 GTSNPN and CDR2 SVGIG come from the germline V gene (reference sequence). The CDR3 sequence is 14 residues long. CDR3 coding DNA: TGTGCCTGTTATCGGGACAGAAGGTACTATGGCTACACCTTC. Translating it yields CACYRDRRYYGYTF.

The chain has TRBV5-1 and TRBJ2-1; TRBD1 matches at 9 bases. The CDR3 covers 15 residues. Germline V gives CDR1 SGHRS, CDR2 YFSETQ. V trimming: 2 bases; J trimming: 7 bases; junction bases outside the gene matches: 7. The CDR3 is CASSFSGQGNNEQFF. The CDR3 coding sequence is TGCGCCAGCAGCTTCTCAGGACAGGGGAATAATGAGCAGTTCTTC.

V gene TRBV28 combines with J gene TRBJ1-2; a weak D match, TRBD1 (6 bases). The V and J ends lost 7 bases and 4 bases respectively, with 19 bases between them. The CDR3 contains 15 residues. Per the germline V gene, CDR1 is MDHEN and CDR2 is SYDVKM. CDR3 protein: CASTTRQGRGYGYTF. The DNA for the CDR3 is TGTGCCAGCACCACCCGGCAGGGGCGTGGCTATGGCTACACCTTC.

The rearrangement uses TRBV4-1 and TRBJ1-2; D is possibly TRBD1 (5 bases). Per the germline V gene, CDR1 is MGHRA and CDR2 is YSYEKL. With 1 base removed from V and 4 bases from J, the gap between germline ends came to 13 bases. This CDR3 is 15 amino acids long. The CDR3 sequence: CASSQGDSILYGYTF. In DNA, the CDR3 is TGCGCCAGCAGCCAAGGCGACAGTATTCTCTATGGCTACACCTTC.

This clone was picked up a small number of times. The CDR3 coding sequence is TGTGCCAGCTCCAAGGGACTAGCGGGAGATGAGCAGTTCTTC. Translated, it gives CASSKGLAGDEQFF. The J gene is TRBJ2-1, the V gene TRBV18; 14 nucleotides agree with TRBD2. The CDR3 consists of 14 residues. V gave up 6 bases and J gave up 8 bases; unmatched junction bases: 3. Germline CDR1 and CDR2: KGHSH and LQKENI.